This T cell receptor (beta chain) was captured in a study of neurological immune-mediated disorders. Libraries from sorted cells each used about 1 million CD4+ or CD8+ T cells. This CDR3 is built from 14 residues. With 10 bases removed from V and 2 bases from J, the gap between germline ends came to 12 bases. CDR1 is SGHDN and CDR2 is FVKESK in the germline V gene. The sample holds many counts of this clonotype. MiXCR was run by TCRdb on the 5' RACE reads, yielding one entry per CDR3 protein. This table holds over 45,000 distinct CDR3 sequences, around 5.3% found once. V usage is TRBV14 and J usage is TRBJ2-6, with D possibly matching TRBD2 (6 bases). The receptor was isolated from a woman between 18 and 30 years old with multiple sclerosis. Sequenced: CD4+ T cells from blood. CDR3 bases: TGTGCCACCCGTCCGGGGGCTGGGGCCAACGTCCTGACTTTC. Translation: CATRPGAGANVLTF. Supplemented by reference TRBV14 and TRBJ2-6, the full variable domain reads EAGVTQFPSHSVIEKGQTVTLRCDPISGHDNLYWYRRVMGKEIKFLLHFVKESKQDESGMPNNRFLAERTGGTYSTLKVQPAELEDSGVYFCATRPGAGANVLTFGAGSRLTVL.